The next 9 T cell receptor beta chains were all read from a single sample in a study of blood T cell repertoires in COVID-19. Data came from immunoSEQ multiplex PCR; TCRdb stores just in-frame clones and leaves some out. The sample includes about 75,000 clones, 70% to 90% of them seen just once. Material for sequencing was peripheral blood. Every receptor here comes from a human donor in a cohort sampled during active COVID-19.

This clone was recorded once. The chain joins TRBV5-4 to TRBJ2-1; 9 nucleotides line up with TRBD2. The germline V gene has CDR1 SGHNT and CDR2 YYREEE (reference sequence). The CDR3 length is 15 residues. V lost 4 bases and J lost 4; bases outside the gene matches: 6. CDR3: CASSPGGGGYNEQFF. The CDR3 DNA reads TGTGCCAGCAGCCCCGGCGGGGGGGGTTACAATGAGCAGTTCTTC. The full variable domain, rest sourced from reference TRBV5-4 and TRBJ2-1, is ETGVTQSPTHLIKTRGQQVTLRCSSQSGHNTVSWYQQALGQGPQFIFQYYREEENGRGNFPPRFSGLQFPNYSSELNVNALELDDSALYLCASSPGGGGYNEQFFGPGTRLTVL.

This chain connects TRBV5-1 to TRBJ2-7, with TRBD1 identical over 10 bases. The CDR3 runs to 18 residues. In germline, CDR1 is SGHRS, CDR2 YFSETQ. V dropped 5 bases and J dropped 0; count of bases not matched to a gene: 14. The CDR3 loop reads CASSSGTGATISSYEQYF. CDR3 sequence (DNA): TGCGCCAGCAGTTCCGGGACAGGGGCGACGATCTCCTCCTACGAGCAGTACTTC.

The chain carries TRBV28 and TRBJ2-3; 8 nucleotides align to TRBD2. Germline V lookup: CDR1 MDHEN, CDR2 SYDVKM. The V and J ends lost 5 bases and 2 bases, in that order; junction bases with no gene match: 12. The CDR3 is 17 residues long. CDR3 DNA sequence: TGTGCCAGCAGTCTCTGGGCTAGCGGGTCATCCACAGATACGCAGTATTTT. This gives the protein CASSLWASGSSTDTQYF. Together with reference TRBV28 and TRBJ2-3, the CDR3 gives the full variable domain: DVKVTQSSRYLVKRTGEKVFLECVQDMDHENMFWYRQDPGLGLRLIYFSYDVKMKEKGDIPEGYSVSREKKERFSLILESASTNQTSMYLCASSLWASGSSTDTQYFGPGTRLTVL.

This rearrangement joins TRBV12-5 to TRBJ2-7; the D is unclear. The V gene lost 1 base and the J gene lost 0 bases, with 10 bases spanning the gap. CDR1 and CDR2 (germline): LGHNT, FRNRAP. This CDR3 spans 15 amino acids. The CDR3 spells CASGLAQAVSYEQYF. The CDR3 DNA reads TGTGCTAGTGGTTTGGCTCAGGCCGTCTCCTACGAGCAGTACTTC.

The J gene is TRBJ1-1, the V gene TRBV29-1; D ambiguous. The length of the CDR3 is 12 residues. Germline assignment: CDR1 SQVTM and CDR2 ANQGSEA. V shed 3 bases and J shed 9 bases, with 14 bases lying between them. CDR3 bases: TGCAGCGTTGAGGGCCTGAGAGCCCAAGCTTTCTTT. It specifies CSVEGLRAQAFF.

The chain is built from TRBV28 and TRBJ1-6; D not resolved. Trimming stripped 2 bases from V and 12 bases from J, with 8 bases between. The CDR3 has 12 amino acids. Germline assignment: CDR1 MDHEN and CDR2 SYDVKM. CDR3 bases: TGTGCCAGCAGTTTAGCGGAAGGACCCCTCCACTTT. Amino acids: CASSLAEGPLHF.

The chain employs TRBV6-5 and TRBJ2-7; 11 bases are shared with TRBD1. After removal of 2 bases from V and 8 bases from J, the junction contained 2 bases not matched to a gene. Germline V lookup: CDR1 MNHEY, CDR2 SVGAGI. This CDR3 has 13 residues. The CDR3 nucleotides read TGTGCCAGCAGTTACCGGACAGGGGGCAAGCAGTACTTC. Protein product: CASSYRTGGKQYF.

This clone was found a few times. The rearrangement joins TRBV6-5 to TRBJ1-5, with a tentative D call TRBD1 (5 bases). The CDR3 has 15 residues. V lost 6 bases and J lost 0, with 12 bases in between. Germline lookup yields CDR1 MNHEY and CDR2 SVGAGI. CDR3 bases: TGTGCCAGCAGAGGCAGGGCTGGTAGCAATCAGCCCCAGCATTTT. Translated: CASRGRAGSNQPQHF.

The rearrangement joins TRBV6-6 to TRBJ2-2; 9 bases line up with TRBD2. Looked up from germline, CDR1 is MNHNY and CDR2 is SVGAGI (reference sequence). The V segment lost 5 bases and the J segment 6 bases; nucleotides outside the gene matches: 10. The CDR3 is made up of 16 amino acids. The CDR3 region has the DNA TGTGCCAGCAGTGGCGGGAGGGCCGGTATACCCGGGGAGCTGTTTTTT. Its translation: CASSGGRAGIPGELFF.